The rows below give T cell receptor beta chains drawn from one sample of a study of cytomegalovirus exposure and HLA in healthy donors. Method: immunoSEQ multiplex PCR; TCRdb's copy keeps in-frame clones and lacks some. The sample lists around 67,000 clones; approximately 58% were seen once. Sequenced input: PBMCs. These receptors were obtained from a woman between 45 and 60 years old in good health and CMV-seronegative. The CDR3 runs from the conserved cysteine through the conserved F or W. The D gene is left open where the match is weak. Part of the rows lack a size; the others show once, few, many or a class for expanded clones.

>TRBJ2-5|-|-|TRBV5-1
CASNDAGRETQYF
TGCGCCAGCAATGATGCAGGGAGGGAGACCCAGTACTTC
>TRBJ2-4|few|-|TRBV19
CATRDLAKNIQYF
TGTGCCACCAGGGATTTAGCCAAAAACATTCAGTACTTC
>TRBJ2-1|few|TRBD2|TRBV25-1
CASSEARPTSGVYNEQFF
TGTGCCAGCAGTGAAGCCCGTCCGACTAGCGGGGTTTACAATGAGCAGTTCTTC
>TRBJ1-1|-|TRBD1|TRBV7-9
CASSLTGGGGTEAFF
TGTGCCAGCAGCTTAACAGGGGGAGGTGGCACTGAAGCTTTCTTT
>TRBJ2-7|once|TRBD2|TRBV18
CASSPFGTSDYEQYF
TGTGCCAGCTCACCATTTGGGACTAGCGACTACGAGCAGTACTTC
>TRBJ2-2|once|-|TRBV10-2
CASSEVYESRSGELFF
TGCGCCAGCAGTGAAGTGTATGAGAGTAGGAGCGGGGAGCTGTTTTTT
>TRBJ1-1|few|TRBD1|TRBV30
CAWSLTGDLNTEAFF
TGTGCCTGGAGTCTAACAGGGGACTTGAACACTGAAGCTTTCTTT
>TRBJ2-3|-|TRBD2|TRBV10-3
CAISSRAGGPSASSATQYF
TGTGCCATCAGTAGCAGGGCGGGAGGGCCGTCGGCGTCGTCAGCTACGCAGTATTTT
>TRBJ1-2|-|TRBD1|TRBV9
CASSPRDRAYTF
TGTGCCAGCAGCCCTCGGGACAGGGCGTACACCTTC
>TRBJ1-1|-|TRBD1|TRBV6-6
CASSDTSGGANTEAFF
TGTGCCAGCAGCGATACGTCAGGGGGCGCAAACACTGAAGCTTTCTTT
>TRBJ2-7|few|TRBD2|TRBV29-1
CSVALTSGGMDEQYF
TGCAGCGTCGCCCTCACTAGCGGGGGCATGGATGAGCAGTACTTC
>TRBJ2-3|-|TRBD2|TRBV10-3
CAISESRASGSTDTQYF
TGTGCCATCAGTGAGTCGAGGGCTAGCGGCAGCACAGATACGCAGTATTTT
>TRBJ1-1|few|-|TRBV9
CASSVVQRTEAFF
TGTGCCAGCAGCGTAGTTCAGCGGACTGAAGCTTTCTTT
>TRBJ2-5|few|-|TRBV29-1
CSVGGTSSLWQTQYF
TGCAGCGTTGGGGGTACTAGTTCCCTATGGCAGACCCAGTACTTC
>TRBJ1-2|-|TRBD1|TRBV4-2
CASSPRTGLRDGYTF
TGTGCCAGCAGCCCCCGGACAGGATTGCGGGATGGCTACACCTTC
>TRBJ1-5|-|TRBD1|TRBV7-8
CASSQNGQGAGQPQHF
TGTGCCAGCAGCCAAAACGGACAGGGGGCAGGTCAGCCCCAGCATTTT
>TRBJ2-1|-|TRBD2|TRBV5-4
CASSLGYGLANEQFF
TGTGCCAGCAGCTTAGGCTACGGACTAGCCAATGAGCAGTTCTTC
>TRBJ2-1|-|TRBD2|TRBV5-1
CASSLGGSGAGRGGEQFF
TGCGCCAGCAGCTTGGGCGGGAGCGGGGCCGGACGCGGGGGTGAGCAGTTCTTC
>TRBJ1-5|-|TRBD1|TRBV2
CASSSRTGNQPQHF
TGTGCCAGCAGTAGCCGGACAGGGAATCAGCCCCAGCATTTT
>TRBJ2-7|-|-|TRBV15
CATSRVRLASYEQYF
TGTGCCACCAGCAGAGTCCGGTTAGCTTCCTACGAGCAGTACTTC
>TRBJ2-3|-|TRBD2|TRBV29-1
CSVARTSGRRSTDTQYF
TGCAGCGTCGCCAGGACTAGCGGGAGGAGGAGCACAGATACGCAGTATTTT
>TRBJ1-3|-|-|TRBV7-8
CASSRGWGNTIYF
TGTGCCAGCAGCCGCGGGTGGGGAAACACCATATATTTT
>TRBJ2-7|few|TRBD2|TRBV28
CASSFPTSGRAHEQYF
TGTGCCAGCAGTTTTCCGACTAGCGGGAGGGCTCACGAGCAGTACTTC
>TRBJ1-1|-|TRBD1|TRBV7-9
CASNIVGQGEAFF
TGTGCCAGCAACATCGTGGGACAGGGAGAAGCTTTCTTT
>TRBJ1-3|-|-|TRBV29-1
CSVEEFTGPGNTIYF
TGCAGCGTTGAAGAGTTCACAGGACCTGGAAACACCATATATTTT
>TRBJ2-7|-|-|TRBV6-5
CASSRGSYEQYF
TGTGCCAGCAGCCGGGGGAGCTACGAGCAGTACTTC
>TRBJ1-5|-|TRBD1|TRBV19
CASSIKRPGQGFFGNQPQHF
TGTGCCAGTAGTATAAAGCGCCCGGGACAGGGGTTTTTTGGCAATCAGCCCCAGCATTTT
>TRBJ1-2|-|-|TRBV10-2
CASSENTGYNGYTF
TGCGCCAGCAGTGAGAACACAGGGTACAATGGCTACACCTTC